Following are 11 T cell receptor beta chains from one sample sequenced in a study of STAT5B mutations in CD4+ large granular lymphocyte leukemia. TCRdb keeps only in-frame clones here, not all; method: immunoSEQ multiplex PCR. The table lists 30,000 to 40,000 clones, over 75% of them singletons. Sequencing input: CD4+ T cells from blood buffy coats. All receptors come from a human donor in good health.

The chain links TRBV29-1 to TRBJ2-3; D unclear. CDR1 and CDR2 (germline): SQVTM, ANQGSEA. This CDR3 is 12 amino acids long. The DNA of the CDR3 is TGCACCGTCCTTGACGGCACAGATACGCAGTATTTT. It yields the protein CTVLDGTDTQYF.

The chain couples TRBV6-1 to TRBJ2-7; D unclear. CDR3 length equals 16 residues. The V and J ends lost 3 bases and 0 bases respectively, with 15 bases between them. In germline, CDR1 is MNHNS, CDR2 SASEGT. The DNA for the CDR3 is TGTGCCAGCAGTGACGTTGGGAAATTATACTCCTACGAGCAGTACTTC. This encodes CASSDVGKLYSYEQYF.

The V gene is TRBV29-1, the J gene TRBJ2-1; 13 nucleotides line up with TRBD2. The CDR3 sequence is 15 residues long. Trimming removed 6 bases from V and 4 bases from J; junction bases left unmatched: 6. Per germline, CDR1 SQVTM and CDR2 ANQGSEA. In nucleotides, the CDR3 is TGCAGCGTCGCAGGGACTAGCGGGGATTACAATGAGCAGTTCTTC. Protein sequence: CSVAGTSGDYNEQFF.

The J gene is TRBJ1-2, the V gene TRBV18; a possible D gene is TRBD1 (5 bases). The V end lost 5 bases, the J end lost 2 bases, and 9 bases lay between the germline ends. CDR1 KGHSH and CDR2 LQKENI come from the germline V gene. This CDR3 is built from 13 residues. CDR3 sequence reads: CASSATENYGYTF. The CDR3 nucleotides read TGTGCCAGCTCAGCGACAGAAAACTATGGCTACACCTTC.

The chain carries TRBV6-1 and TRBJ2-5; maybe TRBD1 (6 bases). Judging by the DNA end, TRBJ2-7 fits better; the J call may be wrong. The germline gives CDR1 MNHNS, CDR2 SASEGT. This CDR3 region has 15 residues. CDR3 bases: TGTGCCAGCAGTGAACAGGGGACGCGCCTCTACGAGCAGTACTTC. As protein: CASSEQGTRLYEQYF.

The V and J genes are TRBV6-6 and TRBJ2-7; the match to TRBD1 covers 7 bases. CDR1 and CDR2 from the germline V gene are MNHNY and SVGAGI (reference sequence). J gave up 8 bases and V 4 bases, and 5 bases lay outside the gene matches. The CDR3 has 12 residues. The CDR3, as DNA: TGTGCCAGCAGTTCCCAAGGGGGCCAGCAGTACTTC. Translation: CASSSQGGQQYF.

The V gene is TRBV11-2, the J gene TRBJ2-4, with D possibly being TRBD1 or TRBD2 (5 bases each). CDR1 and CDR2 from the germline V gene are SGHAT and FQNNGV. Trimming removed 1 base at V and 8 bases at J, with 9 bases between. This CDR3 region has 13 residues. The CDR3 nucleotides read TGTGCCAGCAGCTTAGGACTGGGGGACATTCAGTACTTC. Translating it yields CASSLGLGDIQYF.

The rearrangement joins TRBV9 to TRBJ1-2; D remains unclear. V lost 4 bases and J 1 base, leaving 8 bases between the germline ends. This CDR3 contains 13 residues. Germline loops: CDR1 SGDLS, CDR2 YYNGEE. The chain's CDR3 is CASSPTVNYGYTF. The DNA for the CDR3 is TGTGCCAGCAGCCCAACTGTTAACTATGGCTACACCTTC. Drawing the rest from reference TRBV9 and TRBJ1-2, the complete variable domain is DSGVTQTPKHLITATGQRVTLRCSPRSGDLSVYWYQQSLDQGLQFLIQYYNGEERAKGNILERFSAQQFPDLHSELNLSSLELGDSALYFCASSPTVNYGYTFGSGTRLTVV.

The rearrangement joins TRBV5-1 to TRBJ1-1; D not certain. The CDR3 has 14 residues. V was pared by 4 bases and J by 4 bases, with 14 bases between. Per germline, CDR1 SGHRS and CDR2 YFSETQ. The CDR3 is CASSPNTPGTEAFF. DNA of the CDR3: TGCGCCAGCAGCCCTAACACCCCGGGCACTGAAGCTTTCTTT. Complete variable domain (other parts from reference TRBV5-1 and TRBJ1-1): KAGVTQTPRYLIKTRGQQVTLSCSPISGHRSVSWYQQTPGQGLQFLFEYFSETQRNKGNFPGRFSGRQFSNSRSEMNVSTLELGDSALYLCASSPNTPGTEAFFGQGTRLTVV.

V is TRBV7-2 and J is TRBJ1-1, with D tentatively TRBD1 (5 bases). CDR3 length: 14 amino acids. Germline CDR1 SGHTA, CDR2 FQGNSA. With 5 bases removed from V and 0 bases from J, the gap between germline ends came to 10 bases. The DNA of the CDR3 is TGTGCCAGCAGCCTTGACAGATTGAACACTGAAGCTTTCTTT. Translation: CASSLDRLNTEAFF.

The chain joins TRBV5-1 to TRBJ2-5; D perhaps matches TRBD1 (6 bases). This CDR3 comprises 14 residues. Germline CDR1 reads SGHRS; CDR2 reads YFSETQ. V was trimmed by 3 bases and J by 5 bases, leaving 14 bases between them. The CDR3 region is CASSSIPGEETQYF. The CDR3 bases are TGCGCCAGCAGCTCAATTCCAGGGGAGGAGACCCAGTACTTC.